This T cell receptor (beta chain) was recovered during a study of spatial heterogeneity in lung cancer. In this sample, this clonotype turned up many times. Its target is not known. TCRdb redid the calling of the 5' RACE reads with MiXCR, one entry per CDR3 protein. The repertoire holds around 18,000 distinct CDR3 sequences, approximately 6.5% seen once, with less than 25% in the top ten. Germline lookup yields CDR1 SGHDN and CDR2 FVKESK. This CDR3 is 16 amino acids long. V dropped 2 bases and J dropped 8; count of bases not matched to a gene: 12. General study results and limits: Counts that tracked tumor mutation counts were those of expanded intratumoral alpha and beta TCRs.

Time point specified: sample taken at primary tumor resection. This TCR was sampled from a female donor with early-stage non-small cell lung cancer. This chain links TRBV14 with TRBJ1-2; TRBD1 aligns across 9 bases. The sequencing here drew on lung tumor tissue, taken at surgery. CDR3 nucleotide sequence: TGTGCCAGCAGCCAACAAACGCCAACCGGGACAGGGGGCTACACCTTC. Its translation is CASSQQTPTGTGGYTF.